This T cell receptor (beta chain) was profiled in a study of T cells expressing NK-cell markers. Turning to the study itself: HCMV seropositivity characterized most of the eight sequenced donors, and seronegativity one.

The cDNA for TCR beta came from 5'RACE template switching with UMIs. TCRdb re-called the 5' RACE reads and catalogs CDR3 proteins one per entry, DNA excluded. Its table lists about 460,000 distinct CDR3 sequences. The germline V gene encodes CDR1 MNHEY and CDR2 SVGAGI. The CDR3 is made up of 16 amino acids. Input material: blood T cells: a sorted CD56 or NKG2C T cell subset, CD4+ or CD8+ T cells, or bulk PBMC T cells (not recorded which). The clonotype originates from a woman between 45 and 65 years old in good health. The chain uses TRBV6-5 and TRBJ1-2. CDR3 amino acids: CASTQPGGRSVYGYTF.